This T cell receptor beta chain was retrieved from a study of blood T cell repertoires in COVID-19. About the research overall: PBMCs, B-cell-depleted T cells, or T cells provided the cDNA or gDNA that made up the material.

Enrollees, about 18 to 90 years old, lived in about two dozen US areas. Repertoires were generated with immunoSEQ multiplex PCR, while TCRdb's copy carries only in-frame clones and drops some. The sample yields a few hundred thousand clones, about 87% seen once. The CDR3 is 16 amino acids. Germline loops: CDR1 SGDLS, CDR2 YYNGEE. V lost 5 bases to trimming and J lost 1 base; unmatched junction nucleotides: 7. What was sequenced was PBMCs or T cells enriched from blood (not recorded which). The TCR was taken from a woman between 50 and 59 years old who had recovered from COVID-19. This chain connects TRBV9 to TRBJ2-1; 9 bases agree with TRBD2. The DNA for the CDR3 is TGTGCCAGCAGTGACCGACTAGCGGTATCCTACAATGAGCAGTTCTTC. This codes for CASSDRLAVSYNEQFF.